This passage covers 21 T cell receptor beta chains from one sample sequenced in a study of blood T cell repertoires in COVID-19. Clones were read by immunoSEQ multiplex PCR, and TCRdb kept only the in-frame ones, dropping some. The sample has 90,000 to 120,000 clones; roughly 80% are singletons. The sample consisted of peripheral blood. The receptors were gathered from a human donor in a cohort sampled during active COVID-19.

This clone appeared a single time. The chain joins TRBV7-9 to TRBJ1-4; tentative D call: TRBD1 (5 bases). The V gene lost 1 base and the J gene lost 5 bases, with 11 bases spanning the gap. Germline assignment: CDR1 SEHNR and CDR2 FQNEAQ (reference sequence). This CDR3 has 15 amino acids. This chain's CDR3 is CASSLGQPPNEKLFF. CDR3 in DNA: TGTGCCAGCAGCTTAGGACAGCCGCCAAATGAAAAACTGTTTTTT.

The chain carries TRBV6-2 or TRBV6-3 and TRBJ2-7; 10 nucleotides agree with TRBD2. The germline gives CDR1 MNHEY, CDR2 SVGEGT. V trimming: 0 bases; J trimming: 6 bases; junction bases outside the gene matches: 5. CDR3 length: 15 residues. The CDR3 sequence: CASSYSPSGSIEQYV. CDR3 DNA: TGTGCCAGCAGTTACTCACCTAGCGGGAGTATCGAGCAGTACGTC.

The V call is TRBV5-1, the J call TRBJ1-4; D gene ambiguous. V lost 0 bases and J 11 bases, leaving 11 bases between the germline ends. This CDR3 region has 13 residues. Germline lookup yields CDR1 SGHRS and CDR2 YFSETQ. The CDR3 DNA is TGCGCCAGCAGCTTGGTGGTTGGGGAGAAACTGTTTTTT. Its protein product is CASSLVVGEKLFF.

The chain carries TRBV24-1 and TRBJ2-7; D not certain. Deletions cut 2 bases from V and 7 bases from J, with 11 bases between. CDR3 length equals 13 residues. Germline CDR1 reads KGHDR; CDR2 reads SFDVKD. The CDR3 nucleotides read TGTGCCACCAGTGATTCCGGGTTTGGTGAGCAGTACTTC. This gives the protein CATSDSGFGEQYF.

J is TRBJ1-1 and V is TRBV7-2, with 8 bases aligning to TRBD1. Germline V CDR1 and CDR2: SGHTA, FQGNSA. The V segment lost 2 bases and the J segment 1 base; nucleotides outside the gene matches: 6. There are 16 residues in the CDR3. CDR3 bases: TGTGCCAGCAGCTTAAAGACAGGGGTACCGAACACTGAAGCTTTCTTT. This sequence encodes CASSLKTGVPNTEAFF.

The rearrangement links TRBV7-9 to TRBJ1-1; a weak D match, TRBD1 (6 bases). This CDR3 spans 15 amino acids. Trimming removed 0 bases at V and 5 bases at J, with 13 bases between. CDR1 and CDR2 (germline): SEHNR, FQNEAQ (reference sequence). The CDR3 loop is CASSLALRGYTEAFF. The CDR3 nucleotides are TGTGCCAGCAGCTTAGCGCTTAGGGGGTATACTGAAGCTTTCTTT. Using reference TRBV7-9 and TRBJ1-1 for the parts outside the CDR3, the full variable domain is DTGVSQNPRHKITKRGQNVTFRCDPISEHNRLYWYRQTLGQGPEFLTYFQNEAQLEKSRLLSDRFSAERPKGSFSTLEIQRTEQGDSAMYLCASSLALRGYTEAFFGQGTRLTVV.

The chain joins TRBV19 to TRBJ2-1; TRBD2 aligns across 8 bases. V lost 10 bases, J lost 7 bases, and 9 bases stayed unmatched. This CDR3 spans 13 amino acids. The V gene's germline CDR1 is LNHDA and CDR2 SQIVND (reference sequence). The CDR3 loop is CATREVNGNEQFF. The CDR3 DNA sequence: TGTGCCACGCGGGAGGTGAATGGAAATGAGCAGTTCTTC.

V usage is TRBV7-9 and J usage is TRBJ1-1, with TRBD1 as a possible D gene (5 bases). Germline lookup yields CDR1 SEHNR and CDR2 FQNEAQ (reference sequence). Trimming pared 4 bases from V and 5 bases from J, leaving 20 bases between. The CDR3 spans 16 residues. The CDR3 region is CASSSPGAGGRTEAFF. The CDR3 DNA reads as TGTGCCAGCAGCTCCCCCGGGGCTGGGGGGAGGACTGAAGCTTTCTTT. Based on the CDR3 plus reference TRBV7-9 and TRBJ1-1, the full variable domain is DTGVSQNPRHKITKRGQNVTFRCDPISEHNRLYWYRQTLGQGPEFLTYFQNEAQLEKSRLLSDRFSAERPKGSFSTLEIQRTEQGDSAMYLCASSSPGAGGRTEAFFGQGTRLTVV.

The CDR3 is CASSLPRTSNGEQFF. CDR3 bases: TGTGCCAGCAGCTTACCACGGACTAGCAACGGTGAGCAGTTCTTC. V is TRBV7-8 and J is TRBJ2-1; TRBD2 matches 8 bases. With V trimmed by 2 bases and J by 9 bases, 9 bases remained unmatched. Per germline, CDR1 SGHVS and CDR2 FQNEAQ. The CDR3 is 15 amino acids.

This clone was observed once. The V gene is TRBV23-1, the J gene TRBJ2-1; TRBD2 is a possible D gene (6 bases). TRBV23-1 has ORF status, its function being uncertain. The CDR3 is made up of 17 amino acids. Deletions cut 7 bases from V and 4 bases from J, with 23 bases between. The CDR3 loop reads CASTRPQGGSVYNEQFF. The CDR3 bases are TGCGCCAGCACCCGGCCGCAGGGAGGTTCGGTTTACAATGAGCAGTTCTTC.

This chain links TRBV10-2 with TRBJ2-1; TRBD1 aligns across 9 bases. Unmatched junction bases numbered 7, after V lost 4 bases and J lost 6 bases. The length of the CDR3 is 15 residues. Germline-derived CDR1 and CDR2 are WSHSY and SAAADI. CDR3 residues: CASSGTGVGINEQFF. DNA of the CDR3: TGCGCCAGCAGTGGGACAGGGGTAGGGATCAATGAGCAGTTCTTC.

The DNA for the CDR3 is TGTGCCAGTAGTAGGGGGGGACCTAACACTGAAGCTTTCTTT. This gives the protein CASSRGGPNTEAFF. The J gene is TRBJ1-1, the V gene TRBV19, with TRBD1 as a possible D gene (5 bases). Germline V lookup: CDR1 LNHDA, CDR2 SQIVND (reference sequence). The CDR3 sequence is 14 residues long. The V and J ends lost 4 bases and 2 bases respectively, with 11 bases between them.

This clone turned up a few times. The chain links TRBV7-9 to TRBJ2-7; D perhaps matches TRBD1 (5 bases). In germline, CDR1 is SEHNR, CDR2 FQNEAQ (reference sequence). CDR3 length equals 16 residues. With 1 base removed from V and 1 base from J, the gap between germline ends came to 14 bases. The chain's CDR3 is CASSLVRGLRSYEQYV. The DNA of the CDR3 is TGTGCCAGCAGCTTAGTTAGGGGATTGAGGTCCTACGAGCAGTACGTC.

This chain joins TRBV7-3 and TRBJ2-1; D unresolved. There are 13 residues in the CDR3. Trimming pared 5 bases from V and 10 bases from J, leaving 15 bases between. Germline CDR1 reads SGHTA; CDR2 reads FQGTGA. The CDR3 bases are TGTGCCAGCAGCCCACGAATCTCAGGCGAGCAGTTCTTC. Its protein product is CASSPRISGEQFF.

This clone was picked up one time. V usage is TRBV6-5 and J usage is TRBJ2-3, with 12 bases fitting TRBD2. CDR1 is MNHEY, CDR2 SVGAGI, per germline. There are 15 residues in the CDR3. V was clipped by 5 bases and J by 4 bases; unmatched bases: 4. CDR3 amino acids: CASSLAGGPSDTQYF. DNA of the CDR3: TGTGCCAGCAGTCTAGCGGGAGGGCCCTCAGATACGCAGTATTTT.

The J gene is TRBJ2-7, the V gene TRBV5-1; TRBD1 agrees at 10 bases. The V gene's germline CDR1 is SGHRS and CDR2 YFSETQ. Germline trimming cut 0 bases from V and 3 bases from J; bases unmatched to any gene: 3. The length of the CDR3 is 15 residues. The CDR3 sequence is CASSLAGQGFYEQYF. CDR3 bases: TGCGCCAGCAGCTTGGCGGGACAGGGGTTCTACGAGCAGTACTTC.

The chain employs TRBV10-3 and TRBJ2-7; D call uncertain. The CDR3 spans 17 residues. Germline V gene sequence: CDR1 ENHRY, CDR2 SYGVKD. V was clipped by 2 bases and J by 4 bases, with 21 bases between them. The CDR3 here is CAISEEPPQVVSYEQYF. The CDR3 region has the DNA TGTGCCATCAGTGAGGAGCCCCCGCAGGTAGTTTCGTACGAGCAGTACTTC.

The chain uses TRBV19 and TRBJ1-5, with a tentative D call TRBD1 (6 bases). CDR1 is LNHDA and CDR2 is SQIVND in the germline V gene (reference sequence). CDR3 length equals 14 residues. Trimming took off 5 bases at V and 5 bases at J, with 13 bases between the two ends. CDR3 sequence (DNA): TGTGCCAGTAGTGCAGGGGAAACCTATCAGCCCCAGCATTTT. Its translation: CASSAGETYQPQHF.

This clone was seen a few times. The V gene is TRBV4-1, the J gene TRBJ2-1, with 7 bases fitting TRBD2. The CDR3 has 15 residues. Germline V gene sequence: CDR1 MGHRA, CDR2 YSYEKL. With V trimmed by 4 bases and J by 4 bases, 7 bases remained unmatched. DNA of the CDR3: TGCGCCAGCAGCCCCGGGCTAGCGGTTTACAATGAGCAGTTCTTC. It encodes CASSPGLAVYNEQFF.

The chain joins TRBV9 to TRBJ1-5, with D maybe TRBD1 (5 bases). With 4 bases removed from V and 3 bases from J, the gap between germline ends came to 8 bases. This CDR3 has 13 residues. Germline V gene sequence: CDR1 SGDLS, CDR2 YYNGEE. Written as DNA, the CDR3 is TGTGCCAGCAGCCGACAGATCAATCAGCCCCAGCATTTT. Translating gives CASSRQINQPQHF. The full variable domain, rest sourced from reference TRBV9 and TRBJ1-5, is DSGVTQTPKHLITATGQRVTLRCSPRSGDLSVYWYQQSLDQGLQFLIQYYNGEERAKGNILERFSAQQFPDLHSELNLSSLELGDSALYFCASSRQINQPQHFGDGTRLSIL.

DNA for the CDR3: TGTGCCAGCTCACCACGAAACCTAGGGGGCGAGCAGTACTTC. It is translated as CASSPRNLGGEQYF. V usage is TRBV18 and J usage is TRBJ2-7, with D perhaps matching TRBD1 (6 bases). This CDR3 region has 14 residues. Trimming shortened V by 1 base and J by 6 bases, and 13 bases separated the two germline ends. Germline-derived CDR1 and CDR2 are KGHSH and LQKENI.